These T cell receptor beta chains were read from a single sample in a study of control samples from healthy donors and cancer patients. Only in-frame clones appear in the TCRdb table, and some are missing; sequencing was by immunoSEQ multiplex PCR. The sample has about 190,000 clones. Input material: blood. These receptors were collected from a woman between 25 and 40 years old in good health. The CDR3 runs from the conserved cysteine through the conserved F or W. The D gene is left open where the match is weak. Size tells how often a clone was seen (once, few, many) or the class of an expanded clone, and some rows leave it out.

CDR3 protein	CDR3 DNA	J gene	clone size	D gene	V gene
CASNSNSNQPQHF	TGTGCCAGCAACTCAAATAGCAATCAGCCCCAGCATTTT	TRBJ1-5	NA	NA	TRBV2
CATSREDRDTTNIQYF	TGTGCCACCAGCAGAGAAGACAGGGATACTACAAACATTCAGTACTTC	TRBJ2-4	NA	TRBD1	TRBV15
CAISRQGEDEKLFF	TGTGCCATCAGTCGACAGGGAGAGGATGAAAAACTGTTTTTT	TRBJ1-4	NA	TRBD1	TRBV10-3
CASSQDGYLGEQFF	TGCGCCAGCAGCCAAGACGGTTATCTTGGTGAGCAGTTCTTC	TRBJ2-1	NA	NA	TRBV4-1
CATSDIQGDSNQPQHF	TGTGCCACCAGTGATATACAGGGTGATAGCAATCAGCCCCAGCATTTT	TRBJ1-5	NA	NA	TRBV24-1
CASGETARNQPQHF	TGTGCCAGCGGGGAGACAGCAAGAAATCAGCCCCAGCATTTT	TRBJ1-5	NA	NA	TRBV2
CASSGGDTQYF	TGTGCCAGCAGCGGAGGCGATACGCAGTATTTT	TRBJ2-3	NA	NA	TRBV12-3/TRBV12-4
CASSIDYNEQFF	TGTGCCAGTAGTATAGACTACAATGAGCAGTTCTTC	TRBJ2-1	NA	NA	TRBV19
CASSPGTANTGELFF	TGTGCCAGCAGCCCGGGGACAGCGAACACCGGGGAGCTGTTTTTT	TRBJ2-2	NA	TRBD1	TRBV7-9
CASSSNRIHPNEQFF	TGTGCCAGCAGTTCGAACAGAATCCACCCCAATGAGCAGTTCTTC	TRBJ2-1	NA	NA	TRBV6-2/TRBV6-3
CASSLDFSRSTEAFF	TGTGCCAGCAGCTTAGACTTCTCCAGGTCCACTGAAGCTTTCTTT	TRBJ1-1	NA	NA	TRBV7-2
CASSLGGQGEAFF	TGTGCCAGCAGTTTAGGGGGACAGGGAGAAGCTTTCTTT	TRBJ1-1	NA	TRBD1	TRBV27
CASRTGRSSGNTIYF	TGCGCCAGCAGAACAGGACGGTCCTCTGGAAACACCATATATTTT	TRBJ1-3	NA	NA	TRBV5-1
CASTPAEAGPFVGYTF	TGTGCCAGCACCCCCGCGGAGGCAGGGCCTTTTGTTGGCTACACCTTC	TRBJ1-2	NA	NA	TRBV6-4
CASSEGGMNTEAFF	TGTGCCAGCAGTGAGGGGGGCATGAACACTGAAGCTTTCTTT	TRBJ1-1	NA	NA	TRBV2
CASSAPLWSGAGELFF	TGTGCCAGTAGTGCGCCCCTTTGGTCAGGGGCCGGGGAGCTGTTTTTT	TRBJ2-2	NA	NA	TRBV19
CASSLQALKGDTQYF	TGTGCCAGTAGTCTCCAGGCACTTAAGGGAGATACGCAGTATTTT	TRBJ2-3	NA	NA	TRBV19
CASRTTGNEKLFF	TGTGCCAGTAGGACCACGGGAAATGAAAAACTGTTTTTT	TRBJ1-4	NA	NA	TRBV12-3/TRBV12-4
CASRKVGGRLNTEAFF	TGTGCCAGCAGGAAAGTTGGGGGTAGACTGAACACTGAAGCTTTCTTT	TRBJ1-1	NA	NA	TRBV11-2
CATRLAGAETQYF	TGTGCCACCAGACTAGCGGGAGCAGAGACCCAGTACTTC	TRBJ2-5	NA	TRBD2	TRBV11-2
CASSFGGTYGYTF	TGTGCCAGCAGTTTCGGGGGCACCTATGGCTACACCTTC	TRBJ1-2	NA	NA	TRBV28
CASSYSSGYWYTEAFF	TGTGCCAGCAGTTACTCGTCAGGGTACTGGTACACTGAAGCTTTCTTT	TRBJ1-1	NA	NA	TRBV6-5
CATSRRGGTTDTQYF	TGTGCCACCAGCAGACGCGGGGGAACCACGGATACGCAGTATTTT	TRBJ2-3	NA	TRBD2	TRBV15
CASSQTGTGGTGELFF	TGTGCCAGCTCTCAGACCGGGACAGGGGGCACCGGGGAGCTGTTTTTT	TRBJ2-2	NA	TRBD1	TRBV18
CASSKKGTVNYGYTF	TGTGCCAGCAGCAAGAAGGGGACAGTAAACTATGGCTACACCTTC	TRBJ1-2	NA	TRBD1	TRBV28
CATARQGGTEAFF	TGTGCCACCGCCCGGCAGGGAGGCACTGAAGCTTTCTTT	TRBJ1-1	NA	NA	TRBV28
CATRDSLSYEQYF	TGTGCCACCCGGGACTCCCTCTCCTACGAGCAGTACTTC	TRBJ2-7	medium-sized	NA	TRBV7-9
CASSIAGLYEQYF	TGTGCCAGCAGTATAGCGGGGCTCTACGAGCAGTACTTC	TRBJ2-7	NA	TRBD2	TRBV7-9
CASSLAGGVETQYF	TGTGCCAGCAGCCTAGCGGGGGGAGTGGAGACCCAGTACTTC	TRBJ2-5	NA	TRBD2	TRBV3-1/TRBV3-2
CASSSPRQFKDTQYF	TGTGCCAGCAGTTCACCCCGACAGTTTAAGGATACGCAGTATTTT	TRBJ2-3	NA	NA	TRBV28
CASSDGVEQYF	TGTGCCAGCAGCGACGGGGTCGAGCAGTACTTC	TRBJ2-7	NA	NA	TRBV9
CASSLGNTDTQYF	TGTGCCAGCAGTCTTGGTAACACAGATACGCAGTATTTT	TRBJ2-3	NA	NA	TRBV6-2/TRBV6-3
CASSDIVRYSYNEQFF	TGCGCCAGCAGTGATATCGTCCGATACTCCTACAATGAGCAGTTCTTC	TRBJ2-1	NA	NA	TRBV10-2
CASSFGTAYTEAFF	TGTGCCAGCAGTTTCGGGACGGCGTACACTGAAGCTTTCTTT	TRBJ1-1	NA	NA	TRBV6-2/TRBV6-3
CASSLSPRGSNGYTF	TGTGCCAGCAGTTTATCACCCAGGGGATCTAATGGCTACACCTTC	TRBJ1-2	NA	NA	TRBV27
CASSFTGRGMRETQYF	TGCGCCAGCAGCTTTACAGGAAGGGGGATGAGGGAGACCCAGTACTTC	TRBJ2-5	NA	NA	TRBV5-1
CASSLTGATYNEQFF	TGCGCCAGCAGCTTAACAGGGGCTACCTACAATGAGCAGTTCTTC	TRBJ2-1	NA	TRBD1	TRBV5-1
CASSRDQSYEQYF	TGTGCCAGTAGTAGGGACCAGTCCTACGAGCAGTACTTC	TRBJ2-7	NA	NA	TRBV19